The 28 T cell receptor beta chains below come from one sample, sequenced in a study of CD8+CD57+ T cells in acquired aplastic anemia. Genomic DNA was employed as the template in profiling TCR beta VDJ and CDR3. TCRdb called the reads again in MiXCR, with one record for every CDR3 protein. In the table there are about 210,000 distinct CDR3 sequences, roughly 55% of which are singletons. Sequenced sample: sorted CD4+, CD8+, or CD8+CD57+ T cells (not recorded which) from PBMCs. The receptors stem from a human donor in good health.

The chain joins TRBV29-1 to TRBJ2-1; TRBD2 matches 7 bases. Germline V lookup: CDR1 SQVTM, CDR2 ANQGSEA. The CDR3 is 12 amino acids. The CDR3 protein is CRGGSSYNEQFF. In nucleotides, the CDR3 is TGCAGGGGGGGGTCATCTTACAATGAGCAGTTCTTC.

The chain recombines TRBV9 with TRBJ2-1; D gene unclear. Per germline, CDR1 SGDLS and CDR2 YYNGEE. CDR3 length: 14 residues. V shed 0 bases and J shed 4 bases, with 8 bases lying between them. CDR3 sequence (DNA): TGTGCCAGCAGCGTAGAAGACTTTTACAATGAGCAGTTCTTC. It specifies CASSVEDFYNEQFF.

The chain employs TRBV28 and TRBJ1-5; D may be TRBD1 (6 bases). The CDR3 length is 15 residues. V was clipped by 3 bases and J by 2 bases, with 11 bases between them. Looked up from germline, CDR1 is MDHEN and CDR2 is SYDVKM. The DNA of the CDR3 is TGTGCCAGCAGTTTTGACAGGTGGGGCAATCAGCCCCAGCATTTT. Protein sequence: CASSFDRWGNQPQHF.

The chain recombines TRBV7-9 with TRBJ1-2, with a weak D call TRBD1 (5 bases). V was clipped by 5 bases and J by 8 bases, with 18 bases between them. The CDR3 length is 14 residues. Germline-derived CDR1 and CDR2 are SEHNR and FQNEAQ (reference sequence). The CDR3 DNA reads TGTGCCAGCAGCCCCCCTCAGGGCACAGTGGGCTACACCTTC. Its protein product is CASSPPQGTVGYTF.

V is TRBV20-1 and J is TRBJ2-2; no firm D call. Trimming pared 5 bases from V and 6 bases from J, leaving 4 bases between. The germline gives CDR1 DFQATT, CDR2 SNEGSKA (reference sequence). The length of the CDR3 is 10 residues. CDR3 sequence: CSAPPGELFF. The DNA for the CDR3 is TGCAGTGCTCCCCCCGGGGAGCTGTTTTTT.

This rearrangement joins TRBV20-1 to TRBJ2-5; 14 bases agree with TRBD2. Germline V gene lookup returns CDR1 DFQATT and CDR2 SNEGSKA (reference sequence). Losses at the gene ends were 1 base for V and 5 bases for J; bases not matched to a gene: 9. The CDR3 has 17 amino acids. The CDR3 is CSARVPGLAGASETQYF. The CDR3 bases are TGCAGTGCTAGAGTCCCGGGACTAGCGGGGGCTAGCGAGACCCAGTACTTC.

This clonotype was counted many times. V is TRBV5-4 and J is TRBJ1-5; D is undetermined. Germline assignment: CDR1 SGHNT and CDR2 YYREEE (reference sequence). The CDR3 has 15 amino acids. Between the trimmed V and J ends, which lost 1 base and 0 bases, there was a span of 8 bases. CDR3 sequence reads: CASSLTPDSNQPQHF. The CDR3 DNA reads TGTGCCAGCAGCTTGACGCCAGATAGCAATCAGCCCCAGCATTTT.

V gene TRBV7-9 combines with J gene TRBJ2-7; TRBD1 matches at 7 bases. The CDR3 covers 15 residues. CDR1 and CDR2 (germline): SEHNR, FQNEAQ (reference sequence). V dropped 3 bases and J dropped 3; count of bases not matched to a gene: 8. Here the CDR3 DNA reads TGTGCCAGCAGCTTGGATGGGGACAGCTACTACGAGCAGTACTTC. Residues: CASSLDGDSYYEQYF. The complete variable domain, with remaining parts taken from reference TRBV7-9 and TRBJ2-7, reads DTGVSQNPRHKITKRGQNVTFRCDPISEHNRLYWYRQTLGQGPEFLTYFQNEAQLEKSRLLSDRFSAERPKGSFSTLEIQRTEQGDSAMYLCASSLDGDSYYEQYFGPGTRLTVT.

There are a few counts of this clonotype. The genes are TRBV10-2 and TRBJ2-7; 7 bases align to TRBD1. This CDR3 region has 13 residues. V was pared by 6 bases and J by 2 bases, with 4 bases of the junction left unmatched. Germline CDR1 is WSHSY and CDR2 is SAAADI. The CDR3 nucleotides read TGCGCCAGCAGCCGGGACAGAACCTACGAGCAGTACTTC. Its translation: CASSRDRTYEQYF.

J is TRBJ2-3 and V is TRBV7-8; possibly TRBD1 for D (5 bases). CDR1 and CDR2 from the germline V gene are SGHVS and FQNEAQ. V was shortened by 2 bases and J by 2 bases, with 14 bases between the two germline ends. The CDR3 covers 16 residues. CDR3 amino acids: CASSLRMTAYTDTQYF. Here the CDR3 DNA reads TGTGCCAGCAGCTTAAGGATGACAGCTTACACAGATACGCAGTATTTT.

CDR3 protein: CASSMSRGRTDTQYF. The CDR3 coding sequence is TGTGCCAGTAGTATGAGCAGGGGGCGCACAGATACGCAGTATTTT. The chain is built from TRBV19 and TRBJ2-3; 8 bases match TRBD1. The CDR3 spans 15 residues. Germline lookup yields CDR1 LNHDA and CDR2 SQIVND (reference sequence). J lost 1 base, V lost 3 bases, and 3 bases had no gene match.

This clonotype has at least ten counts. V gene TRBV6-4 combines with J gene TRBJ2-1; 14 positions agree with TRBD2. CDR3 length: 14 residues. Losses at the gene ends were 3 bases for V and 8 bases for J; bases not matched to a gene: 0. CDR1 is MRHNA, CDR2 SNTAGT, per germline. The CDR3: CASSEGLAGDEQFF. The CDR3 DNA reads as TGTGCCAGCAGTGAGGGACTAGCGGGAGATGAGCAGTTCTTC.

CDR3 DNA sequence: TGCGCCAGCGGGGGGACGGCATACAATGAGCAGTTCTTC. This sequence encodes CASGGTAYNEQFF. The V and J genes are TRBV5-1 and TRBJ2-1, with a weak D call TRBD2 (6 bases). With 7 bases removed from V and 4 bases from J, the gap between germline ends came to 12 bases. The CDR3 is made up of 13 amino acids. Germline CDR1 SGHRS, CDR2 YFSETQ.

This clonotype was counted at least ten times. The chain employs TRBV7-6 and TRBJ2-7; 7 positions agree with TRBD1. The length of the CDR3 is 13 residues. Germline assignment: CDR1 SGHVS and CDR2 FNYEAQ. The trim removed 5 bases at V and 7 bases at J, leaving 8 bases unmatched. In DNA, the CDR3 is TGTGCCAGCAGCCCGCGGACAGGATCGGAGCAGTACTTC. Translation: CASSPRTGSEQYF.

This rearrangement joins TRBV10-3 to TRBJ2-1, with D maybe TRBD1 (6 bases). V lost 4 bases and J 0 bases, leaving 10 bases between the germline ends. CDR1 and CDR2 from the germline V gene are ENHRY and SYGVKD. The length of the CDR3 is 15 residues. The DNA of the CDR3 is TGTGCCATCAGTGGGACAGCTAGCTCCTACAATGAGCAGTTCTTC. Its translation is CAISGTASSYNEQFF.

This clonotype occurred a few times. CDR3 protein: CASSTTSPGELFF. The CDR3 DNA sequence: TGTGCCAGTAGTACCACTAGCCCCGGGGAGCTGTTTTTT. The genes are TRBV19 and TRBJ2-2; D possibly corresponds to TRBD2 (6 bases). The length of the CDR3 is 13 residues. Germline CDR1 is LNHDA and CDR2 is SQIVND (reference sequence). V was clipped by 4 bases and J by 6 bases, with 9 bases between them.

This rearrangement joins TRBV19 to TRBJ1-1; D is perhaps TRBD1 (5 bases). Trimming took off 5 bases at V and 1 base at J, with 14 bases between the two ends. Germline-derived CDR1 and CDR2 are LNHDA and SQIVND (reference sequence). The CDR3 is made up of 15 amino acids. DNA of the CDR3: TGTGCCAGTAGTGTCGCGACAGATGCGAACACTGAAGCTTTCTTT. Its protein is CASSVATDANTEAFF.

This clonotype was detected many times. The chain is built from TRBV11-2 and TRBJ2-7; no firm D call. The germline V gene has CDR1 SGHAT and CDR2 FQNNGV. The CDR3 totals 12 residues. Deletions cut 5 bases from V and 2 bases from J, with 7 bases between. CDR3 nucleotides: TGTGCCAGCAGCATTGATACCTACGAGCAGTACTTC. It is translated as CASSIDTYEQYF.

This clonotype was counted between two and nine times. The chain has TRBV7-9 and TRBJ1-5; D uncertain. Germline values: CDR1 SEHNR, CDR2 FQNEAQ (reference sequence). The CDR3 contains 23 residues. V gave up 4 bases and J gave up 0 bases, with 34 bases separating them. In nucleotides, the CDR3 is TGTGCCAGCAGCTCCTCTGGGGTTTGCCACACTCATGATGCACTGTGTAGCAATCAGCCCCAGCATTTT. This sequence encodes CASSSSGVCHTHDALCSNQPQHF.

The J gene is TRBJ2-7, the V gene TRBV7-8; 8 bases match TRBD1. J was trimmed by 7 bases and V by 2 bases; bases with no gene match: 4. The germline gives CDR1 SGHVS, CDR2 FQNEAQ. The CDR3 has 13 amino acids. The CDR3: CASSLRQGREQYF. The CDR3 region has the DNA TGTGCCAGCAGCTTAAGACAGGGGCGGGAGCAGTACTTC.

This clonotype showed up just a few times. The CDR3: CASSLNSGNTIYF. The CDR3 DNA reads TGTGCCAGCAGCTTAAACTCTGGAAACACCATATATTTT. V and J are TRBV7-2 and TRBJ1-3, with D uncertain. V shed 2 bases and J shed 0 bases, with 2 bases lying between them. The germline V gene has CDR1 SGHTA and CDR2 FQGNSA. The CDR3 runs to 13 residues.

Comment on this clonotype: The junction does not match germline at one end; this may be a read error. The rearrangement joins TRBV5-1 to TRBJ1-6; the D gene is possibly TRBD1 (6 bases). The CDR3 is 14 residues long. Germline values: CDR1 SGHRS, CDR2 YFSETQ. This CDR3 is CASSWGGQDSPLHF. The DNA of the CDR3 is TGTGCCAGCAGCTGGGGGGGGCAAGATTCACCCCTCCACTTT. Combining the CDR3 with reference TRBV5-1 and TRBJ1-6 gives the whole variable domain KAGVTQTPRYLIKTRGQQVTLSCSPISGHRSVSWYQQTPGQGLQFLFEYFSETQRNKGNFPGRFSGRQFSNSRSEMNVSTLELGDSALYLCASSWGGQDSPLHFGNGTRLTVT.

V gene TRBV10-3 combines with J gene TRBJ1-2; D might be TRBD1 (6 bases). CDR1 ENHRY and CDR2 SYGVKD come from the germline V gene. Trimming cost V 7 bases and J 0 bases, with 9 bases left between them. This CDR3 region has 13 residues. CDR3 DNA: TGTGCCATCACCGGGGGCCCTAACTATGGCTACACCTTC. Amino acids: CAITGGPNYGYTF.

The V and J genes are TRBV2 and TRBJ2-5; possibly TRBD1 for D (5 bases). Germline CDR1 is SNHLY and CDR2 is FYNNEI. The CDR3 sequence is 17 residues long. Trimming removed 4 bases at V and 0 bases at J, with 18 bases between. The CDR3 sequence is CASSGGDSHLYQETQYF. CDR3 nucleotide sequence: TGTGCCAGCAGTGGGGGCGACAGCCACCTGTACCAAGAGACCCAGTACTTC. Full variable domain (rest looked up from reference TRBV2 and TRBJ2-5): EPEVTQTPSHQVTQMGQEVILRCVPISNHLYFYWYRQILGQKVEFLVSFYNNEISEKSEIFDDQFSVERPDGSNFTLKIRSTKLEDSAMYFCASSGGDSHLYQETQYFGPGTRLLVL.

The genes are TRBV15 and TRBJ2-5; a possible D gene is TRBD1 (5 bases). Germline loops: CDR1 LNHNV, CDR2 YYDKDF (reference sequence). Trimming stripped 1 base from V and 5 bases from J, with 14 bases between. CDR3 length: 15 amino acids. CDR3 DNA sequence: TGTGCCACCAGCAGAGGCAGGGATACTTTGGAGACCCAGTACTTC. Translation gives CATSRGRDTLETQYF. The full variable domain, with the rest looked up from reference TRBV15 and TRBJ2-5, is DAMVIQNPRYQVTQFGKPVTLSCSQTLNHNVMYWYQQKSSQAPKLLFHYYDKDFNNEADTPDNFQSRRPNTSFCFLDIRSPGLGDTAMYLCATSRGRDTLETQYFGPGTRLLVL.

This clonotype appeared a few times. The chain links TRBV7-2 to TRBJ2-5; 7 nucleotides match TRBD2. The germline V gene encodes CDR1 SGHTA and CDR2 FQGNSA. This CDR3 is built from 15 residues. V was clipped by 2 bases and J by 2 bases; unmatched bases: 5. Here the CDR3 reads CASSLFGGEQETQYF. CDR3 coding DNA: TGTGCCAGCAGCTTATTTGGGGGGGAGCAAGAGACCCAGTACTTC.

This clonotype occurred many times. Compared with germline, one end of the junction differs, possibly owing to a read error. The chain employs TRBV7-7 and TRBJ2-7, with TRBD1 as a possible D gene (8 bases). In germline, CDR1 is SSHAT, CDR2 FNYEAQ (reference sequence). This CDR3 comprises 15 residues. CDR3 DNA: TGTGCTAGCAGCCCAGGACAGGGAGGGCCTTACGAGCAGTACTTC. Its protein is CASSPGQGGPYEQYF.

To note about this clonotype: It may be a read error: a sequence one base away is much more abundant. The gene calls are TRBV27 and TRBJ1-6; TRBD1 agrees at 9 bases. V gave up 7 bases and J gave up 7 bases; unmatched junction bases: 5. CDR1 and CDR2 (germline): MNHEY, SMNVEV (reference sequence). The CDR3 runs 14 residues. The CDR3: CASTPGQGNSPLHF. CDR3 DNA sequence: TGTGCCAGCACACCGGGACAGGGAAATTCACCCCTCCACTTT.